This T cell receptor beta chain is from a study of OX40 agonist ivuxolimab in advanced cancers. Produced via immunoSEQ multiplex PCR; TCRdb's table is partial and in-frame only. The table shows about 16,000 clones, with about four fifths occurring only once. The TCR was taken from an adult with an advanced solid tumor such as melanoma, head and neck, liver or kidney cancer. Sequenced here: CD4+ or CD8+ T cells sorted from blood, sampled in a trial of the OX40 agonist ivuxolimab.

CDR3 DNA: TGTGCCAGCAGTGAAGCGGGGGAAATGAACACTGAAGCTTTCTTT. Its translation: CASSEAGEMNTEAFF. The chain recombines TRBV6-1 with TRBJ1-1, with D possibly TRBD1 on 5 matching bases. V lost 0 bases and J lost 0, with 8 bases in between. The V gene's germline CDR1 is MNHNS and CDR2 SASEGT. The CDR3 runs 15 residues.